This is a list of T cell receptor beta chains from one sample in a study of tumor-infiltrating lymphocytes in glioblastoma multiforme. TCRdb independently ran MiXCR on the multiplex PCR reads; one entry per CDR3 protein. The sample shows tens of thousands of distinct CDR3 sequences, more than 55% of them seen only once. The sequenced sample consisted of brain tumor tissue. The receptors stem from a male donor with glioblastoma. Each CDR3 is given with its conserved first and last residue. Each record gives: J gene, D gene, V gene, clone size, CDR3 DNA, CDR3 protein. D genes are given only for firm matches. Rows give clone size only sometimes, using once, few, many, or a class for an expanded clone.

>TRBJ2-3|.|TRBV5-5|.
TGTGCCAGTAGTTCCAGCGGGCCTAGGGGGACAAATACGCAGTATTTT
CASSSSGPRGTNTQYF
>TRBJ2-1|.|TRBV11-2|once
TGTGCCAGCAGCTTAGTCCCCGGGGGCTCCTACAATGAGCAGTTCTTC
CASSLVPGGSYNEQFF
>TRBJ2-2|.|TRBV5-4|.
TGTGCCAGCAGCAAGGGACTGACGAACACCGTGGAGCTGTTTTTT
CASSKGLTNTVELFF
>TRBJ2-6|.|TRBV28|many
TGTGCCAGCAGTTTGAGTTCTGGGGCCAACGTCCTGACTTTC
CASSLSSGANVLTF
>TRBJ2-1|.|TRBV25-1|.
TGTGCCAGTTCTAAAGGGGGGTACAATGAGCAGTTCTTC
CASSKGGYNEQFF
>TRBJ2-2|TRBD2|TRBV11-2|.
TGTGCCAGCAGCTCACAATTAGCGGGAGGGAAGACCGGGGAGCTGTCTTTT
CASSSQLAGGKTGELSF
>TRBJ2-2|.|TRBV28|many
TGTGCCAGCAGTCCCCACGGAGCTGGTACCGGGGAGCTGTTTTTT
CASSPHGAGTGELFF
>TRBJ2-7|.|TRBV6-1|.
TGTGCCAGCAGTGAGCAAGTGGGGGTCTACGAGCAGTACTTC
CASSEQVGVYEQYF
>TRBJ2-7|.|TRBV20-1|.
TGCAGTGCTGGGAGGGACAGCAGAAACTACGAGCAGTACTTC
CSAGRDSRNYEQYF
>TRBJ2-1|TRBD2|TRBV29-1|many
TGCAGCGGTAGCGGGCCGGGGTACAATGAGCAGTTCTTC
CSGSGPGYNEQFF
>TRBJ1-3|.|TRBV6-1|many
TGTGCCAGCAGTGAACGTTTGCGACAAGACTCTGGAAACACCATATATTTT
CASSERLRQDSGNTIYF
>TRBJ2-3|.|TRBV29-1|once
TGCAGCGCCTTTGGTGTTATTTCGACGGATACGCAGTATTTT
CSAFGVISTDTQYF
>TRBJ2-3|TRBD2|TRBV10-3|once
TGCGCCACATGGACTGCGCCGGGACTAGCGGGAGGGCTCCCAGATACGCAGTGTTTT
CATWTAPGLAGGLPDTQCF
>TRBJ2-3|.|TRBV11-2|.
TGTGCCAGCAGCTTACGAGGAGGGTCCACCCTCACAGATACGCAGTATTTT
CASSLRGGSTLTDTQYF
>TRBJ2-1|.|TRBV28|.
TGTGCCAGCAACCGGACGGGCGCCGCCTCCTACTATGAGCAGTTCTTC
CASNRTGAASYYEQFF
>TRBJ2-7|.|TRBV6-5|once
TGTGCCAGCAGTTGCTTCTCGGCAAGCCAATACGAGCAGTGCTTC
CASSCFSASQYEQCF
>TRBJ2-5|.|TRBV20-1|.
TGCAGTGTTAGAGATCTGGGGCATGGAGAGACCCAGTACTTC
CSVRDLGHGETQYF
>TRBJ1-1|.|TRBV4-1|.
TGCGCCAGCAGCCAAGCTACCTCCCCAGCAGGGCCAAGCACTGAAGCTTTCTTT
CASSQATSPAGPSTEAFF
>TRBJ1-1|TRBD1|TRBV10-3|many
TGTGCCAGTGCCGGGACAGGACTAACCACTGAAGCTTTCTTT
CASAGTGLTTEAFF
>TRBJ1-1|TRBD1|TRBV29-1|many
TGCAGCGCCCGACAAGGTGACAGGGCTGAAGCTTTCTTT
CSARQGDRAEAFF
>TRBJ2-7|TRBD1|TRBV6-2/TRBV6-3|many
TGTGCCAGCAGTCCCCCCGGGACAGGGGCTTCCTACGAGCAGTACTTC
CASSPPGTGASYEQYF
>TRBJ1-3|TRBD1|TRBV20-1|many
TGCAGTGCTCTGACAGGGACAACTGGAAACACCATATATTTT
CSALTGTTGNTIYF
>TRBJ2-4|.|TRBV29-1|once
TGCAGCGGGGCTCAAGCGGCAATAAACATTCAGTACTTC
CSGAQAAINIQYF
>TRBJ2-5|.|TRBV5-4|many
TGTGCCAGCAGCCCCGCCAGGGCGGAAGAGACCCAGTACTTC
CASSPARAEETQYF
>TRBJ1-1|.|TRBV29-1|.
TGCAGCGTTGATCCAGGACTGAGGCGTAAAGCTTTCTTT
CSVDPGLRRKAFF
>TRBJ2-7|TRBD2|TRBV29-1|.
TGCAGCGTAGAACTAGCGCATAACACCTACGAGCAGTACTTC
CSVELAHNTYEQYF
>TRBJ2-3|TRBD1|TRBV4-1|many
TGCGCCAGCAGCCAAGTTGAGGGACAGGGGGTTTTCGGTACGCAGTATTTT
CASSQVEGQGVFGTQYF
>TRBJ2-7|.|TRBV11-2|.
TGTGCCAGCAGCTTAGACCCGAACTCCTACGAGCAGTACTTC
CASSLDPNSYEQYF
>TRBJ2-3|.|TRBV20-1|many
TGCAGTGCTAGAGTCCCTTTTACAGATACGCAGTATTTT
CSARVPFTDTQYF
>TRBJ2-1|TRBD1|TRBV20-1|.
TGCAGTACTATAAGACAGGGTCTCGGTGAGCAGTTCTTC
CSTIRQGLGEQFF
>TRBJ1-2|.|TRBV14|.
TGTGCCAGCAGCCAATTGCCGAGGCAGGGGTATGGCTACACCTTC
CASSQLPRQGYGYTF
>TRBJ2-5|TRBD2|TRBV11-2|.
TGTGCCAGCAGCTTAGCCCTGGGGGTGCGGGGGAGTCTAGAGATCCATTACTTC
CASSLALGVRGSLEIHYF
>TRBJ1-1|TRBD1|TRBV6-5|few
TGTGCCAGCCAATTTACGGACAGGAAAACTGAAACTTTCTTT
CASQFTDRKTETFF
>TRBJ2-5|TRBD2|TRBV4-1|.
TGCGCCAGCAGCCATCCTCCTAGCGGGGCTGAGACCCAGTACTTC
CASSHPPSGAETQYF
>TRBJ2-3|.|TRBV7-8|.
TGTGCCAGCAGCATAGGAAGACAGACAGATACGCAGTATTTT
CASSIGRQTDTQYF
>TRBJ1-2|.|TRBV28|.
TGTGCCAGCAGTTCCAGACAACACTATGGCTACACCTTC
CASSSRQHYGYTF
>TRBJ1-4|TRBD1|TRBV29-1|.
TGCAGCGTTGTTATCAGGGGGAAAGAAAAACTGTTTTTT
CSVVIRGKEKLFF
>TRBJ2-2|TRBD1|TRBV28|once
TGTGCCAGCAGTTTACCGGGACAGGAGAACAGAGGGGAGCTGTTTTTT
CASSLPGQENRGELFF
>TRBJ1-2|.|TRBV29-1|.
TGCAGCGTCGAACTGCGGGGTGGGGATGGCTGCACCTTC
CSVELRGGDGCTF
>TRBJ2-3|TRBD2|TRBV6-1|.
TGTGCCAGTAATGAGAACGGGAGGGCCTCAGATACGCAGTATTTT
CASNENGRASDTQYF
>TRBJ2-5|.|TRBV6-6|many
TGTGCCAGCAGTTACGGGGGGGGCTGGCAAGAGACCCAGTACTTC
CASSYGGGWQETQYF
>TRBJ2-1|TRBD2|TRBV20-1|once
TGCAGTGCCGGGGCGGATCTAGCGGGAGCGAATGAGGAGTTCTTC
CSAGADLAGANEEFF
>TRBJ1-1|TRBD1|TRBV2|few
TGTGCCAGCGGTCTCTGGGTTGGACAGGGTGTTTCCACTGAAGCTTTCTTT
CASGLWVGQGVSTEAFF
>TRBJ1-3|.|TRBV6-5|.
TGTGCCAGCAGTCAAAGGGTGTCCCAGGAGGCCGGAAACACCATATATTTT
CASSQRVSQEAGNTIYF
>TRBJ2-3|TRBD2|TRBV4-2|.
TGTGCCAGCAGCCAAGACGCTAGCGGGGGGGCAGATACGCAGTATTTT
CASSQDASGGADTQYF
>TRBJ2-1|TRBD2|TRBV19|.
TGTGCCAGTAGTAGGACTAGCCTCAATGAGCAGTTCTTC
CASSRTSLNEQFF
>TRBJ2-3|.|TRBV20-1|.
TGCAGTCCTACCAGTCCGTATGAGGGCACAGATACGCAGTATTTT
CSPTSPYEGTDTQYF
>TRBJ1-2|.|TRBV6-2/TRBV6-3|.
TGTGCCAGCAGTTACTCGACGAACGGAGAACAAACACCGGACACCTCTAACTATGGCTACACCTTC
CASSYSTNGEQTPDTSNYGYTF
>TRBJ2-3|.|TRBV4-2|.
TGTGCCAGCAGCCAAGGTAGCGGAAGGGCGCGAGGCACAGATACGCAGTATTTT
CASSQGSGRARGTDTQYF
>TRBJ2-5|.|TRBV29-1|.
TGCAGCGTTGACACGGTAGCCGGGGAGACTCAGTACTTC
CSVDTVAGETQYF